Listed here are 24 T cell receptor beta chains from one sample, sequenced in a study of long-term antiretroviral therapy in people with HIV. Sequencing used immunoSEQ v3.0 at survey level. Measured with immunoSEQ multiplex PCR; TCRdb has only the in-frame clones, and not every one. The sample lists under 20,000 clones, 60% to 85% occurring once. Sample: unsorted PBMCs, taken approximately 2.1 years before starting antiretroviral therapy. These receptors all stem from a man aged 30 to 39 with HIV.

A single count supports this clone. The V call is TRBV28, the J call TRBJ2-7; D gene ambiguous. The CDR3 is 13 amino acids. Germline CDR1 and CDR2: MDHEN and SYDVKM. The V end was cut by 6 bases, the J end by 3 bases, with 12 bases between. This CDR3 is CASRLNLNYEQYF. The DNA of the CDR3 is TGTGCCAGCAGACTCAACTTAAACTACGAGCAGTACTTC.

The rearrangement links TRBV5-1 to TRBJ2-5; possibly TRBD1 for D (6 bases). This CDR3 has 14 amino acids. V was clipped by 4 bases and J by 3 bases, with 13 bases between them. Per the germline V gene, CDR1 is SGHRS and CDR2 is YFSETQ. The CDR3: CASSVPGVEETQYF. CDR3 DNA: TGCGCCAGCAGCGTCCCAGGGGTCGAAGAGACCCAGTACTTC.

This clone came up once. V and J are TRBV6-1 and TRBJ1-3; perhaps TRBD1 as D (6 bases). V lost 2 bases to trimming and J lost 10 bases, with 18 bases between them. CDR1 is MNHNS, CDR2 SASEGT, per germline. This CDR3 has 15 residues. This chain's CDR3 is CASSEPGTSRITIYF. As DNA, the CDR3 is TGTGCCAGCAGTGAACCTGGGACATCCAGGATAACCATATATTTT.

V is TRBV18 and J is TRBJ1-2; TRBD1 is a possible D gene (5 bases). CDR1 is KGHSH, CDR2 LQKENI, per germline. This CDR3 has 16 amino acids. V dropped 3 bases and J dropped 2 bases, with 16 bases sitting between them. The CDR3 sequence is CASSPPTGFANYGYTF. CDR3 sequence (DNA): TGTGCCAGCTCACCCCCCACAGGCTTCGCCAACTATGGCTACACCTTC.

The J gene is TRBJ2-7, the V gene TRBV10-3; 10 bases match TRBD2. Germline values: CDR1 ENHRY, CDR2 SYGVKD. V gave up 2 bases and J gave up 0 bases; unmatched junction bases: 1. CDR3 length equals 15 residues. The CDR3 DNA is TGTGCCATCAGTGAGGCTAGCGGGAGCTCCTACGAGCAGTACTTC. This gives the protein CAISEASGSSYEQYF.

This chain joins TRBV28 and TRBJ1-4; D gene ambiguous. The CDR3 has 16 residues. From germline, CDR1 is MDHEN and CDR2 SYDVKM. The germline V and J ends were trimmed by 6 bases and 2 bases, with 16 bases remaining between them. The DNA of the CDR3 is TGTGCCAGCAGCGCACCAAGGGATGGGACTAATGAAAAACTGTTTTTT. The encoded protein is CASSAPRDGTNEKLFF.

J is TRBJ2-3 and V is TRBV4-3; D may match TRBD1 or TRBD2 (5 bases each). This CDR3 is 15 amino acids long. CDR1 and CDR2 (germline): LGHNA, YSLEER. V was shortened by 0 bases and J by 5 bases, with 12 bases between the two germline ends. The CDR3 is CASSQDAARGDTQYF. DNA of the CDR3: TGCGCCAGCAGCCAAGACGCCGCGAGGGGAGATACGCAGTATTTT.

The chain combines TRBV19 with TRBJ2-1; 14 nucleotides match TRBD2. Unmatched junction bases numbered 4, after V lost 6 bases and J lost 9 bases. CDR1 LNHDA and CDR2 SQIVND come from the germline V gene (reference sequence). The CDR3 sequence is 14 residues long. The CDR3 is CASRGTSGRGEQFF. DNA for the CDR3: TGTGCCAGTAGAGGGACTAGCGGGAGAGGTGAGCAGTTCTTC.

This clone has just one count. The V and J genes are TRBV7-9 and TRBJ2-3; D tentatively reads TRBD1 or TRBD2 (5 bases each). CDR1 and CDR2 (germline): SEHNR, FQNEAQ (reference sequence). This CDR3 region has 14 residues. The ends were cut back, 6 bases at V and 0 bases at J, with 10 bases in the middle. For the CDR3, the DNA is TGTGCCAGCAGGGGACGCTACAGCACAGATACGCAGTATTTT. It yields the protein CASRGRYSTDTQYF.

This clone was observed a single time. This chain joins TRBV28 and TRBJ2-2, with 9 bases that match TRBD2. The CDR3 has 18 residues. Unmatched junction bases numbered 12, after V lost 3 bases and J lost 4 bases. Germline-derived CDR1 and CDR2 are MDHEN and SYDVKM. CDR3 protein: CASSFNVPGLAPTGELFF. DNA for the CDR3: TGTGCCAGCAGTTTTAACGTCCCGGGACTAGCTCCCACCGGGGAGCTGTTTTTT.

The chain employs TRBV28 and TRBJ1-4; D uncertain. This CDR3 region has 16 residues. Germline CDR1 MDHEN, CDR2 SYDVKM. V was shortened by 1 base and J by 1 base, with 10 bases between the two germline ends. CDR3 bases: TGTGCCAGCAGTTTATACTCCGGGGAAACTAATGAAAAACTGTTTTTT. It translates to CASSLYSGETNEKLFF. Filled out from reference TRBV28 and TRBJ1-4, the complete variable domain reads DVKVTQSSRYLVKRTGEKVFLECVQDMDHENMFWYRQDPGLGLRLIYFSYDVKMKEKGDIPEGYSVSREKKERFSLILESASTNQTSMYLCASSLYSGETNEKLFFGSGTQLSVL.

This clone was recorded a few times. This CDR3 is CASTETPSYGYTF. Written as DNA, the CDR3 is TGCGCCAGCACGGAAACCCCGAGTTATGGCTACACCTTC. The chain recombines TRBV5-1 with TRBJ1-2; D is unclear. CDR1 and CDR2 (germline): SGHRS, YFSETQ. V was pared by 6 bases and J by 5 bases, with 14 bases between. The CDR3 spans 13 residues.

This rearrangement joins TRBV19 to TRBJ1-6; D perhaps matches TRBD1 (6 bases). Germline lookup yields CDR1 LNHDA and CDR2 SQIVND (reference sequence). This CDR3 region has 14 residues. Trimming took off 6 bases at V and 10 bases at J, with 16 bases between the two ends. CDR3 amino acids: CASSRSQGGSPLHF. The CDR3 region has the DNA TGTGCCAGTAGCCGATCACAGGGTGGCTCACCCCTCCACTTT.

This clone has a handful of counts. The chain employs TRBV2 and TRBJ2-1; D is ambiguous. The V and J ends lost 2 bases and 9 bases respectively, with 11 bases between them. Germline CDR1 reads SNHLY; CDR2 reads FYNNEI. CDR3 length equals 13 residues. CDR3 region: CASSESPDGEQFF. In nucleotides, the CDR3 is TGTGCCAGCAGTGAATCACCCGACGGTGAGCAGTTCTTC.

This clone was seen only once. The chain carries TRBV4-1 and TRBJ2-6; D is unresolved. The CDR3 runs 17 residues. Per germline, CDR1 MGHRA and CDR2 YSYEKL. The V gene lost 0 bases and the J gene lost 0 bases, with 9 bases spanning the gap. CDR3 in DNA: TGCGCCAGCAGCCAAGATCTCTGGGGCTCTGGGGCCAACGTCCTGACTTTC. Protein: CASSQDLWGSGANVLTF.

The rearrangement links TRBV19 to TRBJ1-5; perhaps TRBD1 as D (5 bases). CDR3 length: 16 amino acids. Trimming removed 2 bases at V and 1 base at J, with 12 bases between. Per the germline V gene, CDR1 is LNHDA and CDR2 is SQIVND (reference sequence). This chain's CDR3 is CASSISGGISNQPQHF. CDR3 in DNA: TGTGCCAGTAGTATATCGGGGGGTATAAGCAATCAGCCCCAGCATTTT.

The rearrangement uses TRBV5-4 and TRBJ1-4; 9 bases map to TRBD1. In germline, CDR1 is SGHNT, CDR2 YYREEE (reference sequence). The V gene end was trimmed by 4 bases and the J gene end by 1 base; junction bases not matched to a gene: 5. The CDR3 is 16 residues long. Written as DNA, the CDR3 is TGTGCCAGCAGCCCCGGACAGGGGATAACTAATGAAAAACTGTTTTTT. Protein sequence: CASSPGQGITNEKLFF.

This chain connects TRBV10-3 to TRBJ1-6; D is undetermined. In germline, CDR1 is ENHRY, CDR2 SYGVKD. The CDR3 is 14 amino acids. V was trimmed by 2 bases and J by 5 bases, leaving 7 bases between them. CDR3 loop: CAISEGSNNSPLHF. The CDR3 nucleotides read TGTGCCATCAGTGAGGGGTCGAATAATTCACCCCTCCACTTT.

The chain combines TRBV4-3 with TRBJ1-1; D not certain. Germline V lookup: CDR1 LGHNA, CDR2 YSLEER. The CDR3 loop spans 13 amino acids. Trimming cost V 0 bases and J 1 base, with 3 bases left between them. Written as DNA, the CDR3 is TGCGCCAGCAGCCAAGAGAGGAACACTGAAGCTTTCTTT. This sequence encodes CASSQERNTEAFF.

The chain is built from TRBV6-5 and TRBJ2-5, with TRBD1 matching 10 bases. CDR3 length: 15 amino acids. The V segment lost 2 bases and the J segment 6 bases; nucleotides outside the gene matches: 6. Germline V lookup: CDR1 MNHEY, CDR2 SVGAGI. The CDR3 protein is CASSYTGTGEKTQYF. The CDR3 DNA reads TGTGCCAGCAGTTACACCGGGACAGGGGAGAAGACCCAGTACTTC.

CDR3: CASSAPGVAEAFF. For the CDR3, the DNA is TGCGCCAGCAGTGCCCCGGGAGTCGCTGAAGCTTTCTTT. V and J are TRBV10-1 and TRBJ1-1, with no clear D. In germline, CDR1 is WNHNN, CDR2 SYGVQD (reference sequence). The CDR3 length is 13 residues. Trimming stripped 4 bases from V and 6 bases from J, with 12 bases between.

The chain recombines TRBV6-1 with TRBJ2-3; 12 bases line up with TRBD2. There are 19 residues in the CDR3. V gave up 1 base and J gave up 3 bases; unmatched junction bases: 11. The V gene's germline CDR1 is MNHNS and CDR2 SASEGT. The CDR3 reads CASSEDYWLAGGKTDTQYF. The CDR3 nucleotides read TGTGCCAGCAGTGAAGATTATTGGCTAGCGGGGGGGAAAACAGATACGCAGTATTTT.

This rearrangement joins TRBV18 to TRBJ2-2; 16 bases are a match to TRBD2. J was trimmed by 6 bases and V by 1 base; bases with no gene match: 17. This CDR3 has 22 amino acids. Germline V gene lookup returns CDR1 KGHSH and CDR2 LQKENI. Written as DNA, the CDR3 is TGTGCCAGCTCACCACGTTTGAACCCGGGACTAGCGGGAGGGCCCGGATCCGGGGAGCTGTTTTTT. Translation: CASSPRLNPGLAGGPGSGELFF. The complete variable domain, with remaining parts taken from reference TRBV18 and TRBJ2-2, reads NAGVMQNPRHLVRRRGQEARLRCSPMKGHSHVYWYRQLPEEGLKFMVYLQKENIIDESGMPKERFSAEFPKEGPSILRIQQVVRGDSAAYFCASSPRLNPGLAGGPGSGELFFGEGSRLTVL.

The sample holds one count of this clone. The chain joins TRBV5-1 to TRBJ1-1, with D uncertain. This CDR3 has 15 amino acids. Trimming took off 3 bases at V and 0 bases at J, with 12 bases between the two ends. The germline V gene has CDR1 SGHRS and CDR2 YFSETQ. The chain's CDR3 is CASSSMPGMNTEAFF. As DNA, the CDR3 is TGCGCCAGCAGCTCAATGCCCGGAATGAACACTGAAGCTTTCTTT.